These 16 T cell receptor beta chains were all obtained from the same sample, sequenced in a study of blood T cell repertoires in COVID-19 (dated by TCRdb to 2018 to 2021). The library was produced with the immunoSEQ multiplex PCR assay. In TCRdb, the immuneACCESS table is reduced to in-frame sequences with V and J assigned. These tables do not hold every clone; where another copy was compared, an unresolved V gene accounts for under half, and the others remain unexplained. The sample yields about 76,000 clones; roughly four fifths were counted once. The ten largest clones represent under 30% of the sample. Sequenced input: peripheral blood. The source is a human donor in a cohort sampled during active COVID-19.

CDR3 sequence (DNA): TGTGCCAGTAGTATAGCAGTCTCAACCTACGAGCAGTACTTC. It translates to CASSIAVSTYEQYF. The chain uses TRBV19 and TRBJ2-7; D gene unclear. Germline CDR1 LNHDA, CDR2 SQIVND (reference sequence). Trimming removed 1 base at V and 2 bases at J, with 9 bases between. The CDR3 is made up of 14 amino acids.

CDR3 coding DNA: TGTGCCAGCAGTGAAGCGCCCAGGGGTGGAGATACGCAGTATTTT. Translated: CASSEAPRGGDTQYF. J is TRBJ2-3 and V is TRBV6-1, with D perhaps matching TRBD1 (6 bases). V lost 0 bases to trimming and J lost 5 bases, with 12 bases between them. The germline CDR1 and CDR2 sequences are MNHNS and SASEGT. The length of the CDR3 is 15 residues.

This chain connects TRBV21-1 to TRBJ2-4; the D call in the table, TRBD2, was not verified against the DNA. TRBV21-1 is labeled a pseudogene. The CDR3 has 14 residues. The CDR3 region is CASSSKLTKNIQYF. The CDR3 DNA follows: TGTGCCAGCAGCTCTAAGTTAACCAAAAACATTCAGTACTTC.

The gene calls are TRBV20-1 and TRBJ1-2, with unresolved D. CDR1 and CDR2 (germline): DFQATT, SNEGSKA (reference sequence). This CDR3 contains 11 residues. V shed 3 bases and J shed 8 bases, with 10 bases lying between them. CDR3 region: CSARGGGGYTF. As DNA, the CDR3 is TGCAGTGCTAGGGGAGGAGGCGGCTACACCTTC.

The gene calls are TRBV11-2 and TRBJ2-7; 7 bases agree with TRBD1. Germline-derived CDR1 and CDR2 are SGHAT and FQNNGV. The length of the CDR3 is 14 residues. The V segment lost 5 bases and the J segment 0 bases; nucleotides outside the gene matches: 4. DNA of the CDR3: TGTGCCAGCAGCCGTGACAGGGACTCCTACGAGCAGTACTTC. Translation: CASSRDRDSYEQYF.

This clone has only a few counts. The rearrangement uses TRBV6-2 or TRBV6-3 and TRBJ2-7; possibly TRBD2 for D (5 bases). CDR3 size: 13 residues. V was shortened by 1 base and J by 5 bases, with 9 bases between the two germline ends. Germline assignment: CDR1 MNHEY and CDR2 SVGEGT. The DNA of the CDR3 is TGTGCCAGCAGTTACTTCGGGGTTGACGAGCAGTACTTC. As protein: CASSYFGVDEQYF.

The V call is TRBV6-5, the J call TRBJ2-3, with 9 bases fitting TRBD2. This CDR3 comprises 14 residues. The junction had 3 bases not matched to a gene; V was cut back by 6 bases and J by 2 bases. CDR1 MNHEY and CDR2 SVGAGI come from the germline V gene. CDR3 loop: CASSQRGVTDTQYF. CDR3 bases: TGTGCCAGCAGCCAGCGGGGGGTCACAGATACGCAGTATTTT.

The genes are TRBV28 and TRBJ1-1, with D tentatively TRBD1 (5 bases). The CDR3 spans 16 residues. Germline CDR1 and CDR2: MDHEN and SYDVKM. Trimming removed 4 bases at V and 0 bases at J, with 15 bases between. The CDR3 is CASSSGTGELNTEAFF. The CDR3 DNA reads TGTGCCAGCAGTTCCGGGACGGGAGAGCTGAACACTGAAGCTTTCTTT.

The J gene is TRBJ1-2, the V gene TRBV5-1; D unresolved. V was pared by 0 bases and J by 6 bases, with 15 bases between. CDR1 is SGHRS and CDR2 is YFSETQ in the germline V gene. This CDR3 spans 15 amino acids. The CDR3 loop reads CASSLARPSQNGYTF. The CDR3 region has the DNA TGCGCCAGCAGCTTGGCCCGTCCGTCGCAGAATGGCTACACCTTC.

The rearrangement links TRBV5-1 to TRBJ1-2, with a possible D match to TRBD1 (6 bases). The V end was cut by 7 bases, the J end by 7 bases, with 14 bases between. CDR3 size: 12 residues. Germline V gene sequence: CDR1 SGHRS, CDR2 YFSETQ. The CDR3 protein is CASRPPQGGYTF. In nucleotides, the CDR3 is TGCGCCAGCCGACCCCCACAGGGTGGCTACACCTTC.

The chain carries TRBV18 and TRBJ2-3; 14 bases are shared with TRBD2. CDR1 is KGHSH, CDR2 LQKENI, per germline. This CDR3 has 17 amino acids. V dropped 3 bases and J dropped 0; count of bases not matched to a gene: 2. The CDR3 is CASSPTSGGASTDTQYF. The CDR3 bases are TGTGCCAGCTCACCGACTAGCGGGGGGGCTAGCACAGATACGCAGTATTTT.

The rearrangement links TRBV21-1 to TRBJ2-2; the tabulated D call, TRBD1, remains unverified against the DNA. TRBV21-1 is tagged as a pseudogene. The length of the CDR3 is 17 residues. CDR3 in DNA: TGTGCCAGCAGCAAGGTACAGGGGTCCACGAGCACCGGGGAGCTGTTTTTT. Translating gives CASSKVQGSTSTGELFF.

The chain recombines TRBV4-1 with TRBJ1-2; 12 bases fit TRBD1. Germline V gene sequence: CDR1 MGHRA, CDR2 YSYEKL. With V trimmed by 4 bases and J by 4 bases, 7 bases remained unmatched. The CDR3 covers 16 residues. In nucleotides, the CDR3 is TGCGCCAGCAGCCCGGGACAGGGGGCGACGGGCTATGGCTACACCTTC. Encoded protein: CASSPGQGATGYGYTF.

V is TRBV7-2 and J is TRBJ1-5; D ambiguous. Germline CDR1 is SGHTA and CDR2 is FQGNSA. Trimming left V 7 bases short and J 5 bases short, with 15 bases between. CDR3 length equals 14 residues. The chain's CDR3 is CASNPARSDQPQHF. Here the CDR3 DNA reads TGTGCCAGCAACCCGGCCAGGTCGGATCAGCCCCAGCATTTT.

This rearrangement joins TRBV7-8 to TRBJ1-6, with D possibly being TRBD1 (6 bases). Germline loops: CDR1 SGHVS, CDR2 FQNEAQ. The ends were cut back, 6 bases at V and 3 bases at J, with 15 bases in the middle. The CDR3 is 16 residues long. The CDR3: CASSPRDNHYNSPLHF. The CDR3 nucleotides read TGTGCCAGCAGTCCGAGGGACAACCACTATAATTCACCCCTCCACTTT.

This chain links TRBV5-1 with TRBJ2-3; a possible D gene is TRBD1 (6 bases). V lost 4 bases, J lost 2 bases, and 11 bases lay in between. Germline V CDR1 and CDR2: SGHRS, YFSETQ. The CDR3 runs to 14 residues. The CDR3 loop is CASSIGQSTDTQYF. As DNA, the CDR3 is TGCGCCAGCAGCATAGGACAGTCCACAGATACGCAGTATTTT.